Following are 25 T cell receptor beta chains from one sample sequenced in a study of graft-versus-host responses after intestinal transplantation. Antigens for these TCRs are unknown. Method: immunoSEQ multiplex PCR; TCRdb's copy keeps in-frame clones and lacks some. The repertoire consists of 80,000 to 100,000 clones, with roughly 90% occurring once and the leading ten covering less than 0.12%. The material was unstimulated CD4+ T cells sorted from spleen or lymph node cells, obtained before intestinal transplant. These receptors all come from a human donor who received an intestinal transplant.

There are a few counts of this clone. The rearrangement uses TRBV6-6 and TRBJ1-2, with D unresolved. V was cut by 0 bases and J by 10 bases, with 9 bases left in between. The germline gives CDR1 MNHNY, CDR2 SVGAGI (reference sequence). This CDR3 has 12 residues. The CDR3 loop is CASSYSDTIYTF. As DNA, the CDR3 is TGTGCCAGCAGTTACTCCGACACCATCTACACCTTC.

This chain uses TRBV4-1 with TRBJ1-2; D is possibly TRBD1 (6 bases). Trimming took off 0 bases at V and 4 bases at J, with 15 bases between the two ends. The CDR3 has 16 residues. The germline V gene encodes CDR1 MGHRA and CDR2 YSYEKL. The CDR3, as DNA: TGCGCCAGCAGCCAAGAAGGGACAAAAACTCCCTATGGCTACACCTTC. Encoded protein: CASSQEGTKTPYGYTF.

The chain couples TRBV7-9 to TRBJ2-7, with 7 bases identical to TRBD1. This CDR3 has 15 amino acids. From germline, CDR1 is SEHNR and CDR2 FQNEAQ (reference sequence). Losses at the gene ends were 1 base for V and 2 bases for J; bases not matched to a gene: 5. CDR3 protein: CASSLVSGTAYEQYF. The CDR3 nucleotides are TGTGCCAGCAGCTTAGTTTCGGGGACAGCCTACGAGCAGTACTTC.

The chain employs TRBV6-5 and TRBJ1-4; tentative D call: TRBD1 (6 bases). V was shortened by 6 bases and J by 8 bases, with 19 bases between the two germline ends. The CDR3 is made up of 15 amino acids. Germline values: CDR1 MNHEY, CDR2 SVGAGI. The CDR3 region is CASSPQVGGREKLFF. The CDR3 region has the DNA TGTGCCAGCAGCCCTCAGGTGGGGGGGCGCGAAAAACTGTTTTTT.

This chain connects TRBV5-1 to TRBJ2-7, with TRBD1 identical over 7 bases. V lost 1 base and J lost 7; bases outside the gene matches: 2. Per the germline V gene, CDR1 is SGHRS and CDR2 is YFSETQ. The CDR3 extends over 12 amino acids. Here the CDR3 DNA reads TGCGCCAGCAGCTTGACAGGGGCTGAGCAGTACTTC. This codes for CASSLTGAEQYF.

This chain connects TRBV5-1 to TRBJ2-3; TRBD2 matches at 9 bases. V lost 4 bases to trimming and J lost 6 bases; unmatched junction nucleotides: 6. Germline-derived CDR1 and CDR2 are SGHRS and YFSETQ. There are 14 residues in the CDR3. The CDR3: CASSRSGGADTQYF. The CDR3 DNA is TGCGCCAGCAGCCGTAGCGGGGGTGCGGATACGCAGTATTTT.

The chain employs TRBV5-1 and TRBJ2-5; D may be TRBD1 (5 bases). Trimming stripped 0 bases from V and 4 bases from J, with 10 bases between. In germline, CDR1 is SGHRS, CDR2 YFSETQ. This CDR3 has 14 residues. This CDR3 reads CASSLDRTGETQYF. CDR3 bases: TGCGCCAGCAGCTTGGACAGGACGGGAGAGACCCAGTACTTC.

The chain is built from TRBV10-3 and TRBJ2-3; 9 nucleotides align to TRBD1. Germline CDR1 and CDR2: ENHRY and SYGVKD. Trimming took 10 bases from V and 5 from J; bases not matched to a gene: 4. The CDR3 spans 12 residues. In DNA, the CDR3 is TGTGCCACCCGGACAGGGGAAGATACGCAGTATTTT. Residues: CATRTGEDTQYF.

The CDR3 loop is CASSKGGARVNTEAFF. Here the CDR3 DNA reads TGTGCCAGCAGTAAAGGGGGCGCGAGAGTGAACACTGAAGCTTTCTTT. The rearrangement uses TRBV6-1 and TRBJ1-1; 7 nucleotides line up with TRBD1. The length of the CDR3 is 16 residues. The V and J ends lost 5 bases and 0 bases, in that order; junction bases with no gene match: 9. The germline CDR1 and CDR2 sequences are MNHNS and SASEGT.

In its sample, this clone was seen once. The genes are TRBV29-1 and TRBJ2-7; D is unclear. CDR1 is SQVTM, CDR2 ANQGSEA, per germline. Between the trimmed V and J ends, which lost 4 bases and 4 bases, there was a span of 8 bases. CDR3 length: 11 amino acids. CDR3 amino acids: CSVGSWYEQYF. The CDR3 bases are TGCAGCGTTGGGAGTTGGTACGAGCAGTACTTC.

The chain uses TRBV19 and TRBJ2-6; possible D gene TRBD1, 6 bases. The CDR3 has 16 residues. The germline CDR1 and CDR2 sequences are LNHDA and SQIVND (reference sequence). V lost 5 bases and J 2 bases, leaving 13 bases between the germline ends. The CDR3 nucleotides are TGTGCCAGTAGTCACAGGGTTAGAGCTGGGGCCAACGTCCTGACTTTC. It codes for CASSHRVRAGANVLTF.

The chain carries TRBV2 and TRBJ2-1, with D perhaps TRBD2 (7 bases). This CDR3 is built from 15 residues. Germline CDR1 reads SNHLY; CDR2 reads FYNNEI. V lost 3 bases and J lost 2, with 11 bases in between. CDR3: CASSDGGPTYNEQFF. The CDR3 DNA is TGTGCCAGCAGTGACGGGGGGCCCACCTACAATGAGCAGTTCTTC.

J is TRBJ2-3 and V is TRBV12-5; D is undetermined. The germline CDR1 and CDR2 sequences are LGHNT and FRNRAP. This CDR3 has 15 amino acids. V was trimmed by 2 bases and J by 0 bases, leaving 9 bases between them. CDR3 coding DNA: TGTGCTAGTGGTTTGTGGCTGGAGAGCACAGATACGCAGTATTTT. The encoded protein is CASGLWLESTDTQYF.

DNA of the CDR3: TGTGCCAGCAGTTACTCGGGGGGGGAGGCTTTCTTT. Translation: CASSYSGGEAFF. The chain joins TRBV6-6 to TRBJ1-1; D may be TRBD1 (5 bases). CDR1 is MNHNY, CDR2 SVGAGI, per germline (reference sequence). The CDR3 totals 12 residues. V was trimmed by 0 bases and J by 11 bases, leaving 10 bases between them.

The chain links TRBV6-6 to TRBJ2-3; possibly TRBD1 for D (6 bases). The CDR3 has 16 amino acids. Germline CDR1 reads MNHNY; CDR2 reads SVGAGI (reference sequence). Trimming left V 2 bases short and J 4 bases short, with 16 bases between. In nucleotides, the CDR3 is TGTGCCAGCAGTTACCGAGGGGGACGGGCGGCAGATACGCAGTATTTT. Protein sequence: CASSYRGGRAADTQYF.

This clone was counted only a few times. The CDR3 DNA reads as TGTGCCAGCAGCTATGGGGGCCAGGTCGGCAATCAGCCCCAGCATTTT. This gives the protein CASSYGGQVGNQPQHF. The rearrangement links TRBV5-4 to TRBJ1-5; weak D call: TRBD1 (6 bases). This CDR3 contains 16 residues. Germline-derived CDR1 and CDR2 are SGHNT and YYREEE (reference sequence). Trimming took 3 bases from V and 2 from J, leaving 15 bases between them.

This chain connects TRBV5-1 to TRBJ2-1; 7 positions match TRBD1. CDR3 length: 13 amino acids. V trimming: 3 bases; J trimming: 4 bases; junction bases outside the gene matches: 1. Germline values: CDR1 SGHRS, CDR2 YFSETQ. The CDR3 loop is CASSSTGYNEQFF. The CDR3 DNA reads TGCGCCAGCAGCTCGACAGGGTACAATGAGCAGTTCTTC.

DNA for the CDR3: TGTGCCACCAGCAGAGGAGGAACTGGAAACACCATATATTTT. Protein: CATSRGGTGNTIYF. This chain links TRBV15 with TRBJ1-3; D remains unclear. The CDR3 extends over 14 amino acids. Deletions cut 1 base from V and 2 bases from J, with 6 bases between. Per the germline V gene, CDR1 is LNHNV and CDR2 is YYDKDF (reference sequence).

CDR3 sequence: CASSYIAGGTQETQYF. The CDR3 DNA is TGTGCCAGCAGTTATATAGCGGGGGGGACCCAAGAGACCCAGTACTTC. The rearrangement uses TRBV2 and TRBJ2-5; TRBD2 aligns across 11 bases. The CDR3 covers 16 residues. Per germline, CDR1 SNHLY and CDR2 FYNNEI. V gave up 5 bases and J gave up 1 base; unmatched junction bases: 6.

The J gene is TRBJ1-2, the V gene TRBV9; 8 bases align to TRBD1. The trim removed 4 bases at V and 6 bases at J, leaving 8 bases unmatched. This CDR3 comprises 14 residues. CDR1 and CDR2 from the germline V gene are SGDLS and YYNGEE. This CDR3 is CASSPTGARDGYTF. The CDR3 DNA is TGTGCCAGCAGCCCGACAGGGGCGAGGGATGGCTACACCTTC.

The chain is built from TRBV5-1 and TRBJ2-3, with 13 nucleotides matching TRBD2. From germline, CDR1 is SGHRS and CDR2 YFSETQ. CDR3 length: 16 residues. The ends lost 4 bases at V and 1 base at J; junction bases unmatched: 3. DNA of the CDR3: TGCGCCAGCAGCGTGGGACTAGCGGGACGCACAGATACGCAGTATTTT. This sequence encodes CASSVGLAGRTDTQYF.

The rearrangement joins TRBV2 to TRBJ2-1; a possible D gene is TRBD2 (6 bases). Trimming took off 8 bases at V and 7 bases at J, with 12 bases between the two ends. Per germline, CDR1 SNHLY and CDR2 FYNNEI. CDR3 length: 12 residues. This chain's CDR3 is CASGGTGNEQFF. The CDR3 DNA sequence: TGTGCCAGCGGGGGGACCGGGAATGAGCAGTTCTTC.

This clone was detected a few times. This chain links TRBV4-1 with TRBJ2-1, with TRBD1 matching 7 bases. V shed 0 bases, J shed 5 bases, and the junction held 4 bases outside the gene matches. Germline assignment: CDR1 MGHRA and CDR2 YSYEKL. The CDR3 spans 15 residues. The CDR3 DNA reads TGCGCCAGCAGCCAAGATCCGGGACAGCACAATGAGCAGTTCTTC. This sequence encodes CASSQDPGQHNEQFF.

The chain couples TRBV10-1 to TRBJ2-2; 9 bases fit TRBD1. The J segment lost 6 bases and the V segment lost 6 bases, leaving 17 bases of the junction unmatched. The CDR3 sequence is 18 residues long. Germline V lookup: CDR1 WNHNN, CDR2 SYGVQD (reference sequence). CDR3 residues: CASSLQTSGQGESGELFF. Here the CDR3 DNA reads TGCGCCAGCAGCCTTCAAACCTCGGGACAGGGTGAATCCGGGGAGCTGTTTTTT.

The chain links TRBV10-3 to TRBJ2-7, with a tentative D call TRBD2 (6 bases). The length of the CDR3 is 13 residues. CDR1 and CDR2 from the germline V gene are ENHRY and SYGVKD. Trimming cost V 8 bases and J 2 bases, with 13 bases left between them. The CDR3 region has the DNA TGTGCCATCCTAGAGGGAGGCACCTACGAGCAGTACTTC. Its translation is CAILEGGTYEQYF.